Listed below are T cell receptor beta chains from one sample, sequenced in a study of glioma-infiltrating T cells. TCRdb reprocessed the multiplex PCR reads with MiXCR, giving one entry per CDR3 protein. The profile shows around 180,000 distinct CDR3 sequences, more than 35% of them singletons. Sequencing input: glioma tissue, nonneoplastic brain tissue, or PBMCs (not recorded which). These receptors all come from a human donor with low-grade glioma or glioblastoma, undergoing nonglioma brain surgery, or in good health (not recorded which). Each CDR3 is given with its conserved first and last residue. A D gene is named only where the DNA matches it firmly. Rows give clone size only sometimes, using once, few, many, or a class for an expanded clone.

cdr3_nt: TGTGCCAGCAGCTTAGACACTGGGGAAAGCTCCTACGAGCAGTACTTC
cdr3_aa: CASSLDTGESSYEQYF
d_call: .
j_call: TRBJ2-7
clone_size: many
v_call: TRBV7-2

cdr3_nt: TGTGCCAGCAGTGCCCGGGACAGGGTTAACTATGGCTACACCTTC
cdr3_aa: CASSARDRVNYGYTF
d_call: TRBD1
j_call: TRBJ1-2
clone_size: many
v_call: TRBV6-1

cdr3_nt: TGTTCCAGCAGTGAAGAGTCACGAGTCGAGCAGTTCTTC
cdr3_aa: CSSSEESRVEQFF
d_call: .
j_call: TRBJ2-1
clone_size: .
v_call: TRBV2

cdr3_nt: TGTGCCAGCAGTGTACACGGGGAGCTGTTTTTT
cdr3_aa: CASSVHGELFF
d_call: .
j_call: TRBJ2-2
clone_size: .
v_call: TRBV2

cdr3_nt: TGTGCCAGCATCCTTAGCACTGAAGCTTTCTTT
cdr3_aa: CASILSTEAFF
d_call: .
j_call: TRBJ1-1
clone_size: .
v_call: TRBV25-1

cdr3_nt: TGTGCCAGCAGAGCGACCGGGAGGACCGGGGAGCTGTTTTTT
cdr3_aa: CASRATGRTGELFF
d_call: TRBD2
j_call: TRBJ2-2
clone_size: many
v_call: TRBV28

cdr3_nt: TGTGCCAGCGGCGCGGTCAATCAGCCCCAGCATTTT
cdr3_aa: CASGAVNQPQHF
d_call: .
j_call: TRBJ1-5
clone_size: .
v_call: TRBV27

cdr3_nt: TGTGCCAGCAGTCCTTCCGTGTCTCCTAACGGTGAGCAGTTCTTC
cdr3_aa: CASSPSVSPNGEQFF
d_call: .
j_call: TRBJ2-1
clone_size: .
v_call: TRBV2

cdr3_nt: TGCAGCGGCCGAGACCCGTCCTACGAGCAGTACTTC
cdr3_aa: CSGRDPSYEQYF
d_call: .
j_call: TRBJ2-7
clone_size: once
v_call: TRBV29-1

cdr3_nt: TGCGCCAGCAACCAAGGGACACTTTCTGAAGCTTTCTTT
cdr3_aa: CASNQGTLSEAFF
d_call: .
j_call: TRBJ1-1
clone_size: few
v_call: TRBV10-2

cdr3_nt: TGTGCCAGCAGTCCGGCAAGCGGGTCCACCAGAGGTGAGCAGTACTTC
cdr3_aa: CASSPASGSTRGEQYF
d_call: .
j_call: TRBJ2-7
clone_size: few
v_call: TRBV28

cdr3_nt: TGCGCCAGCAGCTCGGGGACGGGTGAAGCTTTCTTT
cdr3_aa: CASSSGTGEAFF
d_call: .
j_call: TRBJ1-1
clone_size: few
v_call: TRBV5-1

cdr3_nt: TGTGCCAGCAGTTACTCGGGACTAGCGGGAGAATTCACTGAGCAGTTCTTC
cdr3_aa: CASSYSGLAGEFTEQFF
d_call: TRBD2
j_call: TRBJ2-1
clone_size: many
v_call: TRBV6-6

cdr3_nt: TGTGCCAGCAGTTTTCAGGACTATGAAAAACTGTTTTTT
cdr3_aa: CASSFQDYEKLFF
d_call: .
j_call: TRBJ1-4
clone_size: .
v_call: TRBV12-3/TRBV12-4

cdr3_nt: TGTGCCAGCAGCTTAGGGGGACTACCCGTTCAGTATTTT
cdr3_aa: CASSLGGLPVQYF
d_call: TRBD2
j_call: TRBJ2-3
clone_size: .
v_call: TRBV11-2

cdr3_nt: TGCAGTGCTAGCCCCTGGGGGGGGAGAGGCGATCAGCCCCAGCATTTT
cdr3_aa: CSASPWGGRGDQPQHF
d_call: .
j_call: TRBJ1-5
clone_size: many
v_call: TRBV20-1

cdr3_nt: TGCAGTGAGAGGGGGTTTGGAAACACCATATATTTC
cdr3_aa: CSERGFGNTIYF
d_call: .
j_call: TRBJ1-3
clone_size: .
v_call: TRBV20-1

cdr3_nt: TGTGCCAGCAGCATATATCAAGATACGCAGTATTTT
cdr3_aa: CASSIYQDTQYF
d_call: .
j_call: TRBJ2-3
clone_size: many
v_call: TRBV7-2

cdr3_nt: TGCGCCAGCAGCTTGAATACCAGGGTTTCAAGTGAAAAACTGTTTTTT
cdr3_aa: CASSLNTRVSSEKLFF
d_call: .
j_call: TRBJ1-4
clone_size: few
v_call: TRBV5-1

cdr3_nt: TGTGCCAGCAGCCAAGAAGATCGCACTGAAGCTTTCTTT
cdr3_aa: CASSQEDRTEAFF
d_call: .
j_call: TRBJ1-1
clone_size: many
v_call: TRBV4-2

cdr3_nt: TGCGCCAGCAGCTTGGGGGACCCCGGGAGGAATGAGCAGTTCTTC
cdr3_aa: CASSLGDPGRNEQFF
d_call: TRBD2
j_call: TRBJ2-1
clone_size: few
v_call: TRBV5-1

cdr3_nt: TGTGCCAGCAGGCACCCCGAGGGAACTAGCGGGCACAATGAGCAGTTCTTC
cdr3_aa: CASRHPEGTSGHNEQFF
d_call: TRBD2
j_call: TRBJ2-1
clone_size: .
v_call: TRBV7-9

cdr3_nt: TGTGCCAGTAGTATTTCCCAGGGGATAGCCTACGAGCAGTACTTC
cdr3_aa: CASSISQGIAYEQYF
d_call: .
j_call: TRBJ2-7
clone_size: few
v_call: TRBV19

cdr3_nt: TGCGCCAGCAGCTTACTGCTAGCGGGAAGCTCCTACAATGAGCAGTTCTTC
cdr3_aa: CASSLLLAGSSYNEQFF
d_call: TRBD2
j_call: TRBJ2-1
clone_size: .
v_call: TRBV5-1

cdr3_nt: TGTGCCAGCAGCCCGGATCGGACTAGCGCTGAGCAGTTCTTC
cdr3_aa: CASSPDRTSAEQFF
d_call: TRBD2
j_call: TRBJ2-1
clone_size: .
v_call: TRBV7-9

cdr3_nt: TGTGCCAGCAGCTTAGAAGCGGGAGGGTTCAATGAGCAGTCCTTC
cdr3_aa: CASSLEAGGFNEQSF
d_call: TRBD2
j_call: TRBJ2-1
clone_size: .
v_call: TRBV7-2

cdr3_nt: TGTGCCAGCAGTTTGTCCCAGCCCCATGGCTACACCTTC
cdr3_aa: CASSLSQPHGYTF
d_call: .
j_call: TRBJ1-2
clone_size: many
v_call: TRBV28

cdr3_nt: TGTGCCAGCAGTTTAGTCGCGGGAGACTACGAGCAGTACTTC
cdr3_aa: CASSLVAGDYEQYF
d_call: TRBD2
j_call: TRBJ2-7
clone_size: many
v_call: TRBV27

cdr3_nt: TGTGCCAGCAGTACCCTGGACAGGCGCAGTCTGTTTTTT
cdr3_aa: CASSTLDRRSLFF
d_call: TRBD1
j_call: TRBJ1-4
clone_size: many
v_call: TRBV28

cdr3_nt: TGTGCCAGCAGCTTTCTAGCGGGAGGCTTTGAGCAGTTCTTC
cdr3_aa: CASSFLAGGFEQFF
d_call: TRBD2
j_call: TRBJ2-1
clone_size: .
v_call: TRBV7-8

cdr3_nt: TGTGCCAGCGCGGGGACAGCTGGGGCCAACGTCCGGACTTTC
cdr3_aa: CASAGTAGANVRTF
d_call: .
j_call: TRBJ2-6
clone_size: .
v_call: TRBV25-1

cdr3_nt: TGCAGCGTTGGAACCTGCAATGAGCAGTTCTTC
cdr3_aa: CSVGTCNEQFF
d_call: .
j_call: TRBJ2-1
clone_size: .
v_call: TRBV29-1

cdr3_nt: TGTGCCAGCAGAGCCGACACTAGCGGGCAAGAGACCCAGTACTTC
cdr3_aa: CASRADTSGQETQYF
d_call: TRBD2
j_call: TRBJ2-5
clone_size: .
v_call: TRBV2

cdr3_nt: TGCAGTGCTGGGAAGGGACAGCCGCGACCCCAGCAGTACTTC
cdr3_aa: CSAGKGQPRPQQYF
d_call: TRBD1
j_call: TRBJ2-7
clone_size: many
v_call: TRBV20-1

cdr3_nt: TGCGCCAGTCACAAGGGGGATAGAAACGAGCAGTACTTC
cdr3_aa: CASHKGDRNEQYF
d_call: .
j_call: TRBJ2-7
clone_size: .
v_call: TRBV5-1

cdr3_nt: TGTGCCAGTACCACACAAAGTCGGGGAGGCAATCAGCCCCAGCATTTT
cdr3_aa: CASTTQSRGGNQPQHF
d_call: .
j_call: TRBJ1-5
clone_size: .
v_call: TRBV19

cdr3_nt: TGTGCCAGATCGGGGACAGCTAGGAACACTGAAGCTTTATTT
cdr3_aa: CARSGTARNTEALF
d_call: TRBD1
j_call: TRBJ1-1
clone_size: .
v_call: TRBV28

cdr3_nt: TGTGCCAGCAGTGCGCGGGAGGGCCGATCCGAGCAGTACTTC
cdr3_aa: CASSAREGRSEQYF
d_call: TRBD2
j_call: TRBJ2-7
clone_size: .
v_call: TRBV2

cdr3_nt: TGCGCCAGCAGCTTGGGGACCACCGGGGAGCTGTTTTTT
cdr3_aa: CASSLGTTGELFF
d_call: .
j_call: TRBJ2-2
clone_size: .
v_call: TRBV5-1

cdr3_nt: TGCGCCAGCAGCCAAGGCCCCGCGGCGGGGTTCACAGATACGCAGTATTTT
cdr3_aa: CASSQGPAAGFTDTQYF
d_call: .
j_call: TRBJ2-3
clone_size: many
v_call: TRBV4-1

cdr3_nt: TGTGCCAGCAGCCCCCCGGGCAGGGGAAGGACCGGGGAGCTGTTTTTT
cdr3_aa: CASSPPGRGRTGELFF
d_call: .
j_call: TRBJ2-2
clone_size: .
v_call: TRBV2

cdr3_nt: TGTGCCTGCCGACTAGCGGTCACAGATACGCAGTATTTT
cdr3_aa: CACRLAVTDTQYF
d_call: TRBD2
j_call: TRBJ2-3
clone_size: many
v_call: TRBV6-1

cdr3_nt: TGCAGTGCTAGGTCCGGACAGGGGGACACTGAAGCTTTCTTT
cdr3_aa: CSARSGQGDTEAFF
d_call: TRBD1
j_call: TRBJ1-1
clone_size: many
v_call: TRBV20-1

cdr3_nt: TGTGCCTGGAGTGTATTCGGGACAGGCTCCTACGAGCAGTACTTC
cdr3_aa: CAWSVFGTGSYEQYF
d_call: TRBD1
j_call: TRBJ2-7
clone_size: .
v_call: TRBV30

cdr3_nt: TGTGCCAGCAGTTCGCCACTAGCGGGACACAATGAGCAGTTCTTC
cdr3_aa: CASSSPLAGHNEQFF
d_call: TRBD2
j_call: TRBJ2-1
clone_size: many
v_call: TRBV27

cdr3_nt: TGTGCCAGCAGTTCCCCCCCAGTCGAGCAGTACTTC
cdr3_aa: CASSSPPVEQYF
d_call: .
j_call: TRBJ2-7
clone_size: many
v_call: TRBV28

cdr3_nt: TGTGCCAGCAGCCAAGAGGAGTTAACTGAAGCTTTCTTT
cdr3_aa: CASSQEELTEAFF
d_call: .
j_call: TRBJ1-1
clone_size: .
v_call: TRBV14

cdr3_nt: TGCAATGCTTGGGACGGAAACGAGCAGTACTTC
cdr3_aa: CNAWDGNEQYF
d_call: .
j_call: TRBJ2-7
clone_size: .
v_call: TRBV20-1

cdr3_nt: TGTGCCAGCAGCTTACAGGCATATCGGAATCGGGAGCTGTTTTTT
cdr3_aa: CASSLQAYRNRELFF
d_call: .
j_call: TRBJ2-2
clone_size: many
v_call: TRBV7-9

cdr3_nt: TGCAGCGCAAGCAGCCGGTCGGGACTAGCGGGAGCCAATGAGCAGTTCTTC
cdr3_aa: CSASSRSGLAGANEQFF
d_call: TRBD2
j_call: TRBJ2-1
clone_size: few
v_call: TRBV29-1

cdr3_nt: TGCAGTGCCATTACAGGGGACCACTACAATGAGCAGTTCTTC
cdr3_aa: CSAITGDHYNEQFF
d_call: TRBD1
j_call: TRBJ2-1
clone_size: many
v_call: TRBV20-1